The present T cell receptor beta chain was sequenced within a study of OX40 agonist ivuxolimab in advanced cancers. Anyone with autoimmune disease history or systemic immunosuppression was excluded. Sequenced by immunoSEQ multiplex PCR; TCRdb stores in-frame clones only, minus some. The data hold tens of thousands of clones, with approximately 80% observed a single time. The CDR3 totals 15 residues. Germline CDR1 is SGDLS and CDR2 is YYNGEE. Trimming took 4 bases from V and 0 from J, leaving 13 bases between them. This sequence joins TRBV9 and TRBJ1-1; no definite D call. This sequence originates from an adult with an advanced solid tumor such as melanoma, head and neck, liver or kidney cancer. The sequenced sample was CD4+ or CD8+ T cells sorted from blood, obtained in a trial of the OX40 agonist ivuxolimab. This CDR3 reads CASSSGIGVNTEAFF. The DNA of the CDR3 is TGTGCCAGCAGCTCCGGAATCGGAGTGAACACTGAAGCTTTCTTT.